The 2 T cell receptor beta chains below all came from one sample that was sequenced in a study of identical twins. Each CDR3 protein gets one entry after TCRdb re-called the 5' RACE reads with MiXCR. The sample has roughly 290,000 distinct CDR3 sequences; about 8.1% are singletons. This same sample was also part of a study on yellow fever vaccine responses in identical twins.

Sequencing input: memory (CD45RO+) T cells sorted from blood. These receptors came from a woman younger than 35 in good health.

The V gene is TRBV4-1, the J gene TRBJ2-1, with TRBD2 matching 10 bases. The CDR3 totals 16 residues. The trim removed 6 bases at V and 0 bases at J, leaving 5 bases unmatched. CDR1 and CDR2 (germline): MGHRA, YSYEKL. CDR3: CASRASSGSSYNEQFF. CDR3 bases: TGCGCCAGCAGGGCCTCTAGCGGGAGCTCCTACAATGAGCAGTTCTTC.

In the case of this clonotype: This sequence may be a read error, since a much larger clone differs from it by one base. The gene calls are TRBV7-9 and TRBJ1-6; possibly TRBD1 for D (5 bases). Germline-derived CDR1 and CDR2 are SEHNR and FQNEAQ (reference sequence). Trimming removed 6 bases at V and 7 bases at J, with 7 bases between. This CDR3 has 12 amino acids. This CDR3 is CASRDRNSPLHF. The DNA for the CDR3 is TGTGCCAGCAGAGACAGAAATTCACCCCTCCACTTT.